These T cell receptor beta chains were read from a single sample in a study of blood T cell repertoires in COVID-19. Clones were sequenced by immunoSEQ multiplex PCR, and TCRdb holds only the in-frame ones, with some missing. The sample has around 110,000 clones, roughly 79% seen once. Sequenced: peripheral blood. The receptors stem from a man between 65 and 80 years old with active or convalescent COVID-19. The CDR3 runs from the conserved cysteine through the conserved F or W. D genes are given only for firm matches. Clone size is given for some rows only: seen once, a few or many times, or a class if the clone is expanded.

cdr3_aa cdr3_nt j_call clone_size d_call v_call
CASSIVGQGLSSGANVLTF TGTGCCAGTAGTATAGTTGGGCAGGGCTTGAGCTCTGGGGCCAACGTCCTGACTTTC TRBJ2-6 . . TRBV19
CASSPQGYGNTIYF TGTGCCAGTAGCCCACAGGGGTACGGAAACACCATATATTTT TRBJ1-3 . TRBD1 TRBV19
CASTPGGSYEQYF TGTGCCAGCACCCCAGGGGGCTCCTACGAGCAGTACTTC TRBJ2-7 . TRBD1 TRBV12-3/TRBV12-4
CASSYRTSGTPGELFF TGTGCCAGCAGCTATAGGACTAGCGGGACCCCCGGGGAGCTGTTTTTT TRBJ2-2 . TRBD2 TRBV3-1/TRBV3-2
CASSQDWESSYEQYF TGCGCCAGCAGCCAAGATTGGGAGTCCTCCTACGAGCAGTACTTC TRBJ2-7 . . TRBV4-3
CASSLGEGWTTEAFF TGCGCCAGCAGCTTGGGGGAGGGGTGGACCACTGAAGCTTTCTTT TRBJ1-1 . . TRBV5-1
CASSGDRGTGELFF TGTGCCAGCAGTGGGGACAGGGGCACCGGGGAGCTGTTTTTT TRBJ2-2 few TRBD1 TRBV2
CASSEVNRQGRNQPQHF TGTGCCAGCAGTGAAGTTAATCGACAGGGACGCAATCAGCCCCAGCATTTT TRBJ1-5 . TRBD1 TRBV2
CASRRTEAFF TGTGCCAGCAGGAGGACTGAAGCTTTCTTT TRBJ1-1 . . TRBV6-5
CASSPGQGNYGYTF TGTGCCAGCAGCCCCGGACAGGGGAACTATGGCTACACCTTC TRBJ1-2 once TRBD1 TRBV7-9
CASSSEGQGYILETQYF TGTGCCAGCTCATCGGAGGGACAGGGGTATATCCTAGAGACCCAGTACTTC TRBJ2-5 . TRBD1 TRBV18
CATSYSGVGTDTQYF TGTGCCACCAGTTACAGCGGAGTCGGGACAGATACGCAGTATTTT TRBJ2-3 . . TRBV24-1
CASRGGDRGAGNTIYF TGTGCCAGCAGAGGAGGGGACCGGGGGGCCGGAAACACCATATATTTT TRBJ1-3 few . TRBV25-1
CASSFRTPTGELFF TGTGCCAGCAGCTTTAGAACCCCGACCGGGGAGCTGTTTTTT TRBJ2-2 . . TRBV5-4
CASSVATRGGGDTQYF TGTGCCAGCAGCGTAGCTACGCGGGGGGGCGGGGATACGCAGTATTTT TRBJ2-3 . TRBD2 TRBV9
CAIKELAGATDTQYF TGTGCCATCAAGGAACTAGCGGGGGCCACAGATACGCAGTATTTT TRBJ2-3 . TRBD2 TRBV10-3
CASSLGRRGRSGNTEAFF TGCGCCAGCAGCTTGGGACGGAGGGGCCGAAGTGGGAACACTGAAGCTTTCTTT TRBJ1-1 few . TRBV5-1
CASSPGLMNTEAFF TGTGCCAGCTCACCTGGACTCATGAACACTGAAGCTTTCTTT TRBJ1-1 . . TRBV18
CASSEVKGYYGYTF TGTGCCAGCAGTGAAGTCAAGGGGTACTATGGCTACACCTTC TRBJ1-2 . . TRBV2
CASDRGASGGASGELFF TGTGCCAGCGACCGAGGGGCTAGCGGGGGGGCAAGCGGGGAGCTGTTTTTT TRBJ2-2 once TRBD2 TRBV6-4
CASSPRDYGYTF TGTGCCAGCAGCCCCCGGGACTATGGCTACACCTTC TRBJ1-2 . . TRBV7-2
CASSSATGEEFSYGYTF TGTGCCAGCAGCTCGGCAACAGGGGAGGAGTTCAGCTATGGCTACACCTTC TRBJ1-2 . TRBD1 TRBV7-2
CASSLRTSSSYNEQFF TGTGCCAGCAGCTTAAGGACAAGTTCCTCCTACAATGAGCAGTTCTTC TRBJ2-1 . . TRBV5-5
CASSLEVGNSPLHF TGCGCCAGCAGCTTGGAAGTCGGGAATTCACCCCTCCACTTT TRBJ1-6 . . TRBV5-1
CASSLSGVSGATGELFF TGTGCCAGCAGCTTAAGCGGTGTTAGCGGGGCCACCGGGGAGCTGTTTTTT TRBJ2-2 . TRBD2 TRBV7-3
CASSPGQAMNTEAFF TGTGCCAGCAGTCCGGGACAGGCGATGAACACTGAAGCTTTCTTT TRBJ1-1 . TRBD1 TRBV2
CASSATASGLYEQYF TGTGCCAGCAGCGCGACGGCTAGCGGACTTTACGAGCAGTACTTC TRBJ2-7 many TRBD2 TRBV7-6
CASLGGRGVSYEQYF TGTGCCAGCCTCGGTGGGCGGGGAGTATCCTACGAGCAGTACTTC TRBJ2-7 few . TRBV9
CASSTGQGDNSPLHF TGTGCCAGCAGCACCGGACAGGGCGATAATTCACCCCTCCACTTT TRBJ1-6 . TRBD1 TRBV7-2
CASSQDRRTETQYF TGCGCCAGCAGCCAAGATAGGAGAACAGAGACCCAGTACTTC TRBJ2-5 . . TRBV4-3
CASSQTRETQYF TGTGCCAGCAGTCAGACGCGGGAGACCCAGTACTTC TRBJ2-5 once . TRBV25-1
CASSVEPQAGGISYEQYF TGTGCCAGCAGTGTGGAGCCCCAAGCGGGAGGAATCTCCTACGAGCAGTACTTC TRBJ2-7 . TRBD2 TRBV6-1
CSVVKGETQYF TGCAGCGTTGTAAAGGGGGAGACCCAGTACTTC TRBJ2-5 . . TRBV29-1
CASSPIRTGEQFF TGCGCCAGCAGCCCAATTAGGACTGGTGAGCAGTTCTTC TRBJ2-1 . . TRBV4-3
CASSELTGQGYETQYF TGTGCCAGCAGTGAGTTGACGGGACAGGGGTACGAGACCCAGTACTTC TRBJ2-5 . TRBD1 TRBV2
CASSQVKTPSGEKLFF TGCGCCAGCAGCCAAGTGAAGACCCCATCGGGGGAAAAACTGTTTTTT TRBJ1-4 . . TRBV4-1
CASSPGQGYGYTF TGTGCCAGCAGCCCGGGACAGGGTTATGGCTACACCTTC TRBJ1-2 . TRBD1 TRBV11-1
CASKKGQANNEQFF TGTGCCAGCAAAAAGGGACAGGCCAACAATGAGCAGTTCTTC TRBJ2-1 . TRBD1 TRBV6-5
CASSLDGSGGQETQYF TGCGCCAGCAGCTTGGATGGTAGCGGGGGACAAGAGACCCAGTACTTC TRBJ2-5 . TRBD2 TRBV5-1
CASSPDTNRHPQHF TGTGCCAGTAGTCCGGACACTAACAGACACCCCCAGCATTTT TRBJ1-5 . . TRBV19
CASSLLRVQFF TGTGCCAGCAGCTTGTTGAGGGTGCAGTTCTTC TRBJ2-1 . . TRBV5-6
CASSPTWSQPQHF TGTGCCAGCAGTCCCACGTGGAGTCAGCCCCAGCATTTT TRBJ1-5 once . TRBV27
CAWSPGVAETFF TGTGCCTGGAGCCCCGGGGTAGCGGAAACTTTCTTC TRBJ2-1 . . TRBV30